The 3 T cell receptor beta chains given below trace back to one sample, sequenced in a study of identical twins. TCRdb re-called the 5' RACE reads through MiXCR, storing one row per CDR3 protein. This sample has around 690,000 distinct CDR3 sequences, with less than 25% found just once. This sample was shared with a second study, whose subject was T cells expressing NK-cell markers.

Sequencing was done on a sample of PBMCs. The receptors stem from a woman under 30 in good health.

J is TRBJ2-2 and V is TRBV5-1; 7 positions agree with TRBD1. V shed 6 bases, J shed 1 base, and the junction held 6 bases outside the gene matches. The CDR3 contains 15 residues. Germline V gene sequence: CDR1 SGHRS, CDR2 YFSETQ. The CDR3 is CASTRTGGNTGELFF. CDR3 coding DNA: TGCGCCAGCACCCGGACAGGCGGGAACACCGGGGAGCTGTTTTTT.

This clonotype was observed a few times. The chain combines TRBV7-2 with TRBJ2-1; D possibly corresponds to TRBD2 (6 bases). Germline V lookup: CDR1 SGHTA, CDR2 FQGNSA. The CDR3 is made up of 15 amino acids. V was shortened by 3 bases and J by 2 bases, with 11 bases between the two germline ends. This CDR3 is CASSLGTGPYNEQFF. The CDR3 DNA reads as TGTGCCAGCAGCTTGGGGACTGGACCCTACAATGAGCAGTTCTTC.

The chain uses TRBV2 and TRBJ2-3, with 14 bases fitting TRBD2. Germline V gene sequence: CDR1 SNHLY, CDR2 FYNNEI. V was clipped by 8 bases and J by 6 bases; unmatched bases: 7. The CDR3 sequence is 15 residues long. The DNA for the CDR3 is TGTGCCAGCCAGACCGGGACTAGCGGGAGTGATACGCAGTATTTT. Translating gives CASQTGTSGSDTQYF.